This record covers a single T cell receptor (beta chain). The CDR3 totals 15 residues. Germline V gene sequence: CDR1 MRHNA, CDR2 SNTAGT. V lost 4 bases and J lost 6, with 15 bases in between. Profiling relied on immunoSEQ multiplex PCR, and the TCRdb table lists in-frame clones only, not all of them. The table lists about 80,000 clones, just over 90% of them singletons, with around 1.4% in the top ten. This sample is drawn from a study of T cell changes during pregnancy in multiple sclerosis. The receptor was isolated from a female donor with multiple sclerosis, enrolled in a pregnancy study. The sample in question was peripheral blood, obtained before pregnancy. The chain is built from TRBV6-4 and TRBJ2-2, with TRBD1 as a possible D gene (6 bases). In DNA form, the CDR3 reads TGTGCCAGCAGTGTTGGGGGCGCCTCAGCCGGGGAGCTGTTTTTT. This translates into CASSVGGASAGELFF.